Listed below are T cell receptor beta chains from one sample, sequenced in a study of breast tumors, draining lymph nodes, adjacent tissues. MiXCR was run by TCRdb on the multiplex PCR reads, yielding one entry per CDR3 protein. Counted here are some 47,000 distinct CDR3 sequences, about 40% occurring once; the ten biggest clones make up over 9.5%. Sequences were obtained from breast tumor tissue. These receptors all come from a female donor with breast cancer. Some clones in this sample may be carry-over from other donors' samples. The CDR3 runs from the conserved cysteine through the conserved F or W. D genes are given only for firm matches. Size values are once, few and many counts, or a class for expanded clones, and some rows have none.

DNA: TGTGCCAGCAGCTTAGTCTCTAGCGGGAGTTTTAGGGAGACCCAGTACTTC; CDR3: CASSLVSSGSFRETQYF; D: TRBD2; V: TRBV7-2; J: TRBJ2-5; size: many
DNA: TGTGCCAGCAGTGAAGGACAGCCGGTCTATGGCTACACCTTC; CDR3: CASSEGQPVYGYTF; D: -; V: TRBV2; J: TRBJ1-2; size: -
DNA: TGTGCCAGCAGCTTAGCCGGACGCACGGGTTCCACTGGGACAGATACGCAGTATTTT; CDR3: CASSLAGRTGSTGTDTQYF; D: -; V: TRBV11-3; J: TRBJ2-3; size: -
DNA: TGCAGTGCTAGGGAGGACGGACTAGCGGGAGTGAATGAGCAGTTCTTC; CDR3: CSAREDGLAGVNEQFF; D: TRBD2; V: TRBV20-1; J: TRBJ2-1; size: once
DNA: TGTGCCAGCAGCACGGTCGGAAGGGCTAGCGGGAGGGATCGAAGGGAGACTCAGTACTTC; CDR3: CASSTVGRASGRDRRETQYF; D: TRBD2; V: TRBV5-6; J: TRBJ2-5; size: -
DNA: TGTGCCAGCAGCGTAGATGGGGTAACAGATACGCAGTATTTT; CDR3: CASSVDGVTDTQYF; D: -; V: TRBV9; J: TRBJ2-3; size: many
DNA: TGTGCCAGCAGCTTAAGGGAGGAGGGGTACAATGGGCAGCTCTTC; CDR3: CASSLREEGYNGQLF; D: -; V: TRBV7-9; J: TRBJ2-1; size: -
DNA: TGTGCCTGGACTGACAGGAACACTGAAGCTTTCTTT; CDR3: CAWTDRNTEAFF; D: -; V: TRBV30; J: TRBJ1-1; size: -
DNA: TGCGCCAGCAGCTTAGGACAGGGGATTACCGGGGAGCTGTTTTTT; CDR3: CASSLGQGITGELFF; D: TRBD1; V: TRBV5-1; J: TRBJ2-2; size: -
DNA: TGTGCCAGCAGCCCCGAACGCGGGCCCTCCTACGAGCAGTACTTC; CDR3: CASSPERGPSYEQYF; D: -; V: TRBV9; J: TRBJ2-7; size: many
DNA: TGCGCCAGCAGTGACGGGACTAGCGGCACAGATACGCAGTATTTT; CDR3: CASSDGTSGTDTQYF; D: TRBD2; V: TRBV10-1; J: TRBJ2-3; size: -
DNA: TGCGCCAGCGATGCAGGGGTTAGCACCGGGGAGCTGTTTTTT; CDR3: CASDAGVSTGELFF; D: -; V: TRBV5-1; J: TRBJ2-2; size: many
DNA: TGTGCCAGCAGCTTGAACCGGGACAAACGCACAGATACGCAGTATTTT; CDR3: CASSLNRDKRTDTQYF; D: -; V: TRBV5-4; J: TRBJ2-3; size: many
DNA: TGTGCCAGCAGCGACCCGGACAGGCGGGGAGGCAATCAGCCCCAGCATTTT; CDR3: CASSDPDRRGGNQPQHF; D: TRBD1; V: TRBV7-3; J: TRBJ1-5; size: -
DNA: TGCGCCAGCAGCCAAGATAAGGGCACAGGGGACGAGCAGTACTTC; CDR3: CASSQDKGTGDEQYF; D: TRBD1; V: TRBV4-3; J: TRBJ2-7; size: many
DNA: TGTGCCAGCAGCCCTACGACAGGACCCTCGGGGCCGCAGTATTTT; CDR3: CASSPTTGPSGPQYF; D: -; V: TRBV6-2/TRBV6-3; J: TRBJ2-3; size: many
DNA: TGTGCCAGCAGCCTGACAGCAAATCAGCCCCAGCATTTT; CDR3: CASSLTANQPQHF; D: -; V: TRBV12-3/TRBV12-4; J: TRBJ1-5; size: many
DNA: TGTGCCAGCAGCTTAGGGACAGGGGGCTGCACTGAAGCTTTCTTT; CDR3: CASSLGTGGCTEAFF; D: TRBD1; V: TRBV7-6; J: TRBJ1-1; size: once
DNA: TGTGCCAGCAGCTTAGGGGGCAGCGCAAGCGAGCAGTACTTC; CDR3: CASSLGGSASEQYF; D: -; V: TRBV11-2; J: TRBJ2-7; size: many
DNA: TGCGCCAGCAGCTTAAAGGGGGATCCAAAAAACATTCAGTACTTC; CDR3: CASSLKGDPKNIQYF; D: -; V: TRBV5-1; J: TRBJ2-4; size: -
DNA: TGTGCCTGGAGTTTGCAGGGGGCGGGGGAGACCCAGTACTTC; CDR3: CAWSLQGAGETQYF; D: TRBD1; V: TRBV30; J: TRBJ2-5; size: many
DNA: TGTGTCATCAGTGTAGACAGCCCCTACGAGCAGTACTTC; CDR3: CVISVDSPYEQYF; D: -; V: TRBV6-1; J: TRBJ2-7; size: -
DNA: TGTGCCAGCAGTCCCCAAACTTTAGCGGGAGAGGCGAGAGATACGCAGTATTTT; CDR3: CASSPQTLAGEARDTQYF; D: TRBD2; V: TRBV6-2/TRBV6-3; J: TRBJ2-3; size: many
DNA: TGTGCCAGCAGCAAGGGACAGGGGGTAAATCAGCCCCAGCATTTT; CDR3: CASSKGQGVNQPQHF; D: TRBD1; V: TRBV7-9; J: TRBJ1-5; size: -
DNA: TGTGCCAGCAGCGAGGGACTAGCGAGTTATATGAACACCGGGGAGCTGTTTTTT; CDR3: CASSEGLASYMNTGELFF; D: TRBD2; V: TRBV7-9; J: TRBJ2-2; size: -
DNA: TGTGCCAGCAGCTTAGCGTACACCCATTCTAACGAGCAGTACTTC; CDR3: CASSLAYTHSNEQYF; D: -; V: TRBV7-2; J: TRBJ2-7; size: many
DNA: TGTGCCTGGAGTAAAGAGACAGCCGGGGAGACCCAGTACTTC; CDR3: CAWSKETAGETQYF; D: -; V: TRBV30; J: TRBJ2-5; size: many
DNA: TGTGCCAGCAGCTTAACCCAGCCAGCCGGGACAGGTTCGGATTCACCCCTCCACTTT; CDR3: CASSLTQPAGTGSDSPLHF; D: TRBD1; V: TRBV7-3; J: TRBJ1-6; size: -
DNA: TGTGCCAGCAGACCCGGGACAGGGGTCGTGACCCAGCATTTT; CDR3: CASRPGTGVVTQHF; D: TRBD1; V: TRBV7-6; J: TRBJ1-5; size: -
DNA: TGTGCCAGCAGCCCACAAGCGGGAGGTTCGAACGAGCAGTACTTC; CDR3: CASSPQAGGSNEQYF; D: TRBD2; V: TRBV4-2; J: TRBJ2-7; size: -
DNA: TGTGCCAGCAGCCCCTCAGGGGCAACTAATGAAAAACTGTTTTTT; CDR3: CASSPSGATNEKLFF; D: -; V: TRBV7-2; J: TRBJ1-4; size: -
DNA: TGTGCCAGCAGCCCGTTGGTCAGCCTCTCCTACGAGCAGTACTTC; CDR3: CASSPLVSLSYEQYF; D: -; V: TRBV7-9; J: TRBJ2-7; size: many
DNA: TGTGCCAGCAGGGGGGGACAGGGGCCGGGAGATACGCAGTATTTT; CDR3: CASRGGQGPGDTQYF; D: TRBD1; V: TRBV6-6; J: TRBJ2-3; size: many
DNA: TGTGCCAGCAGCTCCCGGTTTCAGGGGGATGAGCAGTTCTTC; CDR3: CASSSRFQGDEQFF; D: TRBD1; V: TRBV11-2; J: TRBJ2-1; size: many
DNA: TGTGCCAGCAGCCCGGGACAGACGTACGAGCAGTACTTC; CDR3: CASSPGQTYEQYF; D: TRBD1; V: TRBV7-2; J: TRBJ2-7; size: many
DNA: TGTGCCACCAGCAGGACGAACGATGGCTACACCTTC; CDR3: CATSRTNDGYTF; D: -; V: TRBV15; J: TRBJ1-2; size: many
DNA: TGTGCCAGTACCGCGATGTACCGGGACAAGGGGCGGAATGAGCAGTCCTTC; CDR3: CASTAMYRDKGRNEQSF; D: -; V: TRBV19; J: TRBJ2-1; size: -
DNA: TGTGCCACGCGACAGCCGTCATCCGACGAGCAGTACTTC; CDR3: CATRQPSSDEQYF; D: -; V: TRBV10-3; J: TRBJ2-7; size: -
DNA: TGTGCCAGCAGACGGACTAGCGGGAGTTCGGCCGGGGAGCTGTTTTTT; CDR3: CASRRTSGSSAGELFF; D: TRBD2; V: TRBV7-2; J: TRBJ2-2; size: many
DNA: TGCGCCAGCAGCCAAGAATTCGGACCTTGGGAGCACTCCTTC; CDR3: CASSQEFGPWEHSF; D: -; V: TRBV4-3; J: TRBJ2-7; size: -
DNA: TGTGCCAGCAGCTGGGGACAGTCCCAGGCCCTCCACTTT; CDR3: CASSWGQSQALHF; D: TRBD1; V: TRBV7-2; J: TRBJ1-6; size: medium-sized
DNA: TGTGCCAGCAGCCTGGATTGGGGTAGGGGCAGAGGGGGCTACACCTTC; CDR3: CASSLDWGRGRGGYTF; D: -; V: TRBV5-4; J: TRBJ1-2; size: -
DNA: TGCAGTGCTAGCCTGCCCCAGAATTACTACGAGCAGTACTTC; CDR3: CSASLPQNYYEQYF; D: -; V: TRBV20-1; J: TRBJ2-7; size: many
DNA: TGTGCCAGCAGTTTGATAGCGGGTGACAATGAGCAGTTCTTC; CDR3: CASSLIAGDNEQFF; D: TRBD2; V: TRBV12-3/TRBV12-4; J: TRBJ2-1; size: many
DNA: TGTGCCAGCAGCCCCTCAGTAGGAGAGACCCAGTACTTC; CDR3: CASSPSVGETQYF; D: -; V: TRBV5-4; J: TRBJ2-5; size: many
DNA: TGCGCCAGCAGCTTGTTTGGCAGCGCGAACACCGGGGAGCTGTTTTTT; CDR3: CASSLFGSANTGELFF; D: -; V: TRBV5-1; J: TRBJ2-2; size: -
DNA: TGCAGTGCTAGCTCCGGACAGGGGGTCAAGACCCAGTACTTC; CDR3: CSASSGQGVKTQYF; D: TRBD1; V: TRBV20-1; J: TRBJ2-5; size: many
DNA: TGCGCCAGCAGCTTGACAGGGAATAGCAATCAGCCCCAGCATTTT; CDR3: CASSLTGNSNQPQHF; D: -; V: TRBV5-1; J: TRBJ1-5; size: -
DNA: TGCGCCAGCAGCCAAGAAGACACCGGGAGAGCCGGGGAGACCCAGTACTTC; CDR3: CASSQEDTGRAGETQYF; D: -; V: TRBV4-1; J: TRBJ2-5; size: -
DNA: TGTGCCAGCAGCTCCATGGGGCGGACTAGCGGGAGATCCGAGCAGTACTTC; CDR3: CASSSMGRTSGRSEQYF; D: TRBD2; V: TRBV7-4; J: TRBJ2-7; size: -
DNA: TGTGCCAGCAGCGTGGGCCCTGAAGCTTTCTTT; CDR3: CASSVGPEAFF; D: -; V: TRBV5-8; J: TRBJ1-1; size: many
DNA: TGTGCCAGCAGGTACCAACAGGGGACCTATGGCTGCACCTTC; CDR3: CASRYQQGTYGCTF; D: TRBD1; V: TRBV6-6; J: TRBJ1-2; size: -
DNA: TGTGCCAGCAGCCCCCGATGGGTAAGGTCAAGCTCTGGGGCCAACACCCTGACTTTC; CDR3: CASSPRWVRSSSGANTLTF; D: -; V: TRBV7-3; J: TRBJ2-6; size: -
DNA: TGTGCCAGTAGCACTGGGACAGCCCAAGTGTATGGCTACACCTTC; CDR3: CASSTGTAQVYGYTF; D: TRBD1; V: TRBV19; J: TRBJ1-2; size: -
DNA: TGTGCCAGCAGTTCAGGGGAGGGCTATTTTACTCACAATGAGCAGTTCTTC; CDR3: CASSSGEGYFTHNEQFF; D: -; V: TRBV12-3/TRBV12-4; J: TRBJ2-1; size: many
DNA: TGTACCAGCGAGTTTACTGTAGAGACCCGGTACTTC; CDR3: CTSEFTVETRYF; D: -; V: TRBV2; J: TRBJ2-5; size: -
DNA: TGTGCCAGCAGCCGCCGGGGGGACGGTTACGAGCAGTACTTC; CDR3: CASSRRGDGYEQYF; D: TRBD2; V: TRBV7-9; J: TRBJ2-7; size: -